The present TCR beta chain was sequenced within a study of blood T cells in healthy people across ages. Study observations and caveats: Diversity was higher, and naive CD4+ cells more numerous, in long-lived donors than in aged donors.

Concerning this clonotype itself: Its antigen is not identified. Just one base apart from a much larger clone, this may be a read error.

The V gene lost 1 base and the J gene lost 8 bases, with 6 bases spanning the gap. This CDR3 spans 12 amino acids. Germline V lookup: CDR1 MDHEN, CDR2 SYDVKM. A sample-barcoded 5' primer and a J-beta primer mix were used in a second PCR of roughly 6 to 11 cycles. MiXCR was run by TCRdb on the 5' RACE reads, yielding one entry per CDR3 protein. Among about a million distinct CDR3 sequences, roughly 50% were seen once, and the ten largest hold about an eighth. The chain joins TRBV28 to TRBJ2-1; no clear D. This receptor was identified in a man aged 25-45 years in good health. Sequenced: blood. Written as DNA, the CDR3 is TGTGCCAGCAGTTTATTCTTCGATGAGCAGTTCTTC. Its translation is CASSLFFDEQFF.